The 31 T cell receptor beta chains below were found in one sample sequenced in a study of cytomegalovirus exposure and HLA in healthy donors. The PCR employed 60 Vbeta primers together with 13 Jbeta primers. Sequencing used immunoSEQ multiplex PCR; TCRdb keeps in-frame clones, though not all of them. The data show 110,000 to 150,000 clones, with just under 70% seen just once and around 4.7% held by the top ten. The sample taken for sequencing was PBMCs. The source is a man in his sixties in good health and CMV-seronegative.

V is TRBV2 and J is TRBJ2-3; 12 nucleotides line up with TRBD2. Germline CDR1 SNHLY, CDR2 FYNNEI. CDR3 size: 15 residues. The V and J ends lost 8 bases and 5 bases, in that order; junction bases with no gene match: 8. Here the CDR3 reads CASRISGLAGDTQYF. CDR3 nucleotides: TGTGCCAGCCGAATTTCGGGACTAGCGGGAGATACGCAGTATTTT.

This chain connects TRBV28 to TRBJ2-1; D not resolved. Germline V gene lookup returns CDR1 MDHEN and CDR2 SYDVKM. Trimming shortened V by 2 bases and J by 1 base, and 12 bases separated the two germline ends. This CDR3 region has 16 residues. As DNA, the CDR3 is TGTGCCAGCAGTTTAGCCGGTGCTGATTCCTACAATGAGCAGTTCTTC. This translates into CASSLAGADSYNEQFF.

The V gene is TRBV5-1, the J gene TRBJ2-2, with 7 nucleotides matching TRBD1. Germline CDR1 is SGHRS and CDR2 is YFSETQ. V shed 1 base, J shed 2 bases, and the junction held 8 bases outside the gene matches. This CDR3 comprises 17 residues. The CDR3 reads CASSLLPQGVNTGELFF. As DNA, the CDR3 is TGCGCCAGCAGCTTGCTCCCGCAGGGGGTCAACACCGGGGAGCTGTTTTTT.

This chain uses TRBV5-1 with TRBJ1-5, with 10 bases matching TRBD1. V lost 1 base to trimming and J lost 6 bases; unmatched junction nucleotides: 7. This CDR3 region has 16 residues. Germline V CDR1 and CDR2: SGHRS, YFSETQ. CDR3 bases: TGCGCCAGCAGCTTGTCCGGGACAGGGGAGGGTCAGCCCCAGCATTTT. As protein: CASSLSGTGEGQPQHF. Supplemented by reference TRBV5-1 and TRBJ1-5, the full variable domain reads KAGVTQTPRYLIKTRGQQVTLSCSPISGHRSVSWYQQTPGQGLQFLFEYFSETQRNKGNFPGRFSGRQFSNSRSEMNVSTLELGDSALYLCASSLSGTGEGQPQHFGDGTRLSIL.

The V and J genes are TRBV7-2 and TRBJ2-1, with 8 bases aligning to TRBD1. The CDR3 has 15 residues. The J segment lost 5 bases and the V segment lost 5 bases, leaving 8 bases of the junction unmatched. Germline V CDR1 and CDR2: SGHTA, FQGNSA. CDR3 sequence: CASSNRQGRNNEQFF. CDR3 DNA: TGTGCCAGCAGCAACCGACAGGGGCGAAACAATGAGCAGTTCTTC.

This clone was counted only a few times. The rearrangement uses TRBV19 and TRBJ2-2, with 7 bases fitting TRBD1. Germline lookup yields CDR1 LNHDA and CDR2 SQIVND (reference sequence). The CDR3 sequence is 14 residues long. Germline trimming cut 6 bases from V and 1 base from J; bases unmatched to any gene: 2. This chain's CDR3 is CASRNRGNTGELFF. In DNA, the CDR3 is TGTGCCAGTAGAAACAGGGGGAACACCGGGGAGCTGTTTTTT.

V and J are TRBV6-1 and TRBJ1-5; 10 nucleotides align to TRBD1. The CDR3 contains 15 residues. Germline values: CDR1 MNHNS, CDR2 SASEGT. V was pared by 4 bases and J by 3 bases, with 3 bases of the junction left unmatched. The CDR3 DNA reads as TGTGCCAGCAGTGTAGGGACAGGGGCCAATCAGCCCCAGCATTTT. It codes for CASSVGTGANQPQHF.

V usage is TRBV2 and J usage is TRBJ2-5; D uncertain. Germline CDR1 is SNHLY and CDR2 is FYNNEI. The germline V and J ends were trimmed by 7 bases and 1 base, with 10 bases remaining between them. The CDR3 runs to 13 residues. In DNA form, the CDR3 reads TGTGCCAGCACACCTACTGCCCAAGAGACCCAGTACTTC. Its translation: CASTPTAQETQYF.

This clone was seen more than once but under ten times. CDR3 nucleotide sequence: TGTGCCAGCAGCCAGGCAAGGATCAGGGGGAACACTGAAGCTTTCTTT. This sequence encodes CASSQARIRGNTEAFF. The chain combines TRBV14 with TRBJ1-1; maybe TRBD1 (6 bases). The CDR3 is made up of 16 amino acids. Per the germline V gene, CDR1 is SGHDN and CDR2 is FVKESK. The V and J ends lost 3 bases and 1 base respectively, with 15 bases between them.

This clone was counted only a few times. The chain recombines TRBV7-9 with TRBJ2-1, with a weak D call TRBD2 (6 bases). The V gene's germline CDR1 is SEHNR and CDR2 FQNEAQ (reference sequence). The CDR3 has 12 residues. Trimming shortened V by 5 bases and J by 9 bases, and 11 bases separated the two germline ends. CDR3 sequence (DNA): TGTGCCAGCAGCCCGACTAGGGGTGAGCAGTTCTTC. Residues: CASSPTRGEQFF.

This sequence joins TRBV5-1 and TRBJ2-1; D is unresolved. The CDR3 has 16 amino acids. Trimming removed 0 bases at V and 0 bases at J, with 10 bases between. The germline V gene encodes CDR1 SGHRS and CDR2 YFSETQ. For the CDR3, the DNA is TGCGCCAGCAGCTTGGTCGGAGATTCCTCCTACAATGAGCAGTTCTTC. Protein: CASSLVGDSSYNEQFF.

The chain recombines TRBV19 with TRBJ2-3; a weak D match, TRBD2 (6 bases). Germline values: CDR1 LNHDA, CDR2 SQIVND (reference sequence). CDR3 length: 13 amino acids. V gave up 3 bases and J gave up 4 bases, with 8 bases separating them. CDR3: CASSIGTSDTQYF. CDR3 bases: TGTGCCAGTAGTATTGGGACTTCAGATACGCAGTATTTT.

V and J are TRBV5-1 and TRBJ2-2; the match to TRBD1 covers 9 bases. Per the germline V gene, CDR1 is SGHRS and CDR2 is YFSETQ. The V and J ends lost 5 bases and 4 bases, in that order; junction bases with no gene match: 6. This CDR3 comprises 15 residues. CDR3 sequence: CASSVGQGPTGELFF. The CDR3 DNA is TGCGCCAGCAGTGTGGGACAGGGCCCCACCGGGGAGCTGTTTTTT.

This clone was seen a single time. The chain links TRBV9 to TRBJ1-4; TRBD1 might be the D (6 bases). The CDR3 is made up of 16 amino acids. V shed 0 bases and J shed 6 bases, with 15 bases lying between them. The germline V gene has CDR1 SGDLS and CDR2 YYNGEE. The CDR3 here is CASSVALRGGDEKLFF. The CDR3 coding sequence is TGTGCCAGCAGCGTAGCCTTGAGGGGGGGGGATGAAAAACTGTTTTTT.

V is TRBV28 and J is TRBJ2-1; TRBD2 agrees at 8 bases. Germline CDR1 is MDHEN and CDR2 is SYDVKM. This CDR3 has 14 residues. Germline trimming cut 2 bases from V and 6 bases from J; bases unmatched to any gene: 3. The CDR3 nucleotides are TGTGCCAGCAGTTTAATAGCGGGACCCAATGAGCAGTTCTTC. Translated, it gives CASSLIAGPNEQFF.

The J gene is TRBJ2-3, the V gene TRBV10-3, with D tentatively TRBD2 (5 bases). The germline V gene encodes CDR1 ENHRY and CDR2 SYGVKD. The CDR3 loop spans 11 amino acids. V lost 8 bases and J 6 bases, leaving 9 bases between the germline ends. The CDR3 sequence: CAISSGDTQYF. The CDR3 DNA reads TGTGCCATCTCATCGGGGGATACGCAGTATTTT.

The chain links TRBV19 to TRBJ2-1; a weak D match, TRBD2 (6 bases). The CDR3 loop spans 12 amino acids. V dropped 5 bases and J dropped 8 bases, with 10 bases sitting between them. The V gene's germline CDR1 is LNHDA and CDR2 SQIVND (reference sequence). CDR3 protein: CASSGTGDEQFF. The CDR3 DNA reads TGTGCCAGTAGTGGGACTGGGGATGAGCAGTTCTTC.

This chain links TRBV30 with TRBJ2-7, with D possibly being TRBD2 (6 bases). Germline V gene lookup returns CDR1 GTSNPN and CDR2 SVGIG (reference sequence). The CDR3 loop spans 13 amino acids. Between the trimmed V and J ends, which lost 3 bases and 5 bases, there was a span of 14 bases. In nucleotides, the CDR3 is TGTGCCTGGAGCCTGGGACTCGTCCACGAGCAGTACTTC. It encodes CAWSLGLVHEQYF.

The chain couples TRBV5-1 to TRBJ2-7, with D maybe TRBD1 (5 bases). The CDR3 has 15 amino acids. Per the germline V gene, CDR1 is SGHRS and CDR2 is YFSETQ. Trimming pared 4 bases from V and 2 bases from J, leaving 16 bases between. In DNA form, the CDR3 reads TGCGCCAGCAGCGTGGACCCCGAAGGGGCCTACGAGCAGTACTTC. Translated: CASSVDPEGAYEQYF.

This chain connects TRBV5-1 to TRBJ2-7, with 10 nucleotides matching TRBD2. V dropped 5 bases and J dropped 6; count of bases not matched to a gene: 8. This CDR3 has 14 amino acids. Looked up from germline, CDR1 is SGHRS and CDR2 is YFSETQ. In DNA form, the CDR3 reads TGCGCCAGCAGGAGGAGTCTAGCGGGAGTCGAGCAGTACTTC. It encodes CASRRSLAGVEQYF. The whole variable domain, remainder taken from reference TRBV5-1 and TRBJ2-7, is KAGVTQTPRYLIKTRGQQVTLSCSPISGHRSVSWYQQTPGQGLQFLFEYFSETQRNKGNFPGRFSGRQFSNSRSEMNVSTLELGDSALYLCASRRSLAGVEQYFGPGTRLTVT.

V is TRBV7-3 and J is TRBJ2-1; the match to TRBD2 covers 8 bases. Germline-derived CDR1 and CDR2 are SGHTA and FQGTGA. V was pared by 5 bases and J by 7 bases, with 13 bases of the junction left unmatched. The CDR3 runs 16 residues. The CDR3 bases are TGTGCCAGCAGCCGATCCGGGACTAGGTTTACGAATGAGCAGTTCTTC. This encodes CASSRSGTRFTNEQFF.

The CDR3, as DNA: TGTGCCAGCAGTTTAGCCGTAGCGGGAGTCCACGAGCAGTACTTC. Its protein is CASSLAVAGVHEQYF. The chain uses TRBV28 and TRBJ2-5; 9 bases align to TRBD2. The J call may be wrong; the DNA end is better matched by TRBJ2-7. Germline values: CDR1 MDHEN, CDR2 SYDVKM. This CDR3 comprises 15 residues.

This sequence joins TRBV28 and TRBJ1-2; tentative D call: TRBD1 (6 bases). The germline gives CDR1 MDHEN, CDR2 SYDVKM. V dropped 7 bases and J dropped 8 bases, with 35 bases sitting between them. CDR3 size: 19 residues. The CDR3 DNA reads TGTGCCAGCACCTTAGGGGGGGAACTCCGGGACGGTAGACGTGACGGCTACACCTTC. Translation gives CASTLGGELRDGRRDGYTF.

This chain connects TRBV7-8 to TRBJ2-3; a possible D gene is TRBD1 (5 bases). The length of the CDR3 is 15 residues. The germline V and J ends were trimmed by 4 bases and 0 bases, with 11 bases remaining between them. Germline values: CDR1 SGHVS, CDR2 FQNEAQ. The DNA of the CDR3 is TGTGCCAGCAGCTCAAGCAGGGTCAGCACAGATACGCAGTATTTT. Translating gives CASSSSRVSTDTQYF.

The V gene is TRBV5-1, the J gene TRBJ2-7; 10 bases fit TRBD1. Germline CDR1 reads SGHRS; CDR2 reads YFSETQ. The CDR3 covers 15 residues. J lost 6 bases, V lost 4 bases, and 10 bases had no gene match. This CDR3 reads CASSRGTGEVREQYF. The CDR3 nucleotides read TGCGCCAGCAGCCGTGGGACAGGGGAAGTTCGCGAGCAGTACTTC.

This clone turned up a few times. One end of the junction is discordant with germline, which a read error may explain. The CDR3 region is CSSSPPVRESSYEQYF. Written as DNA, the CDR3 is TGTTCCAGCAGCCCACCCGTCAGGGAAAGCTCCTACGAGCAGTACTTC. The gene calls are TRBV7-9 and TRBJ2-7, with D possibly matching TRBD1 (5 bases). Germline CDR1 SEHNR, CDR2 FQNEAQ (reference sequence). The CDR3 contains 16 residues.

The gene calls are TRBV28 and TRBJ1-5; 7 bases are a match to TRBD1. Trimming removed 8 bases from V and 5 bases from J; junction bases left unmatched: 9. The germline CDR1 and CDR2 sequences are MDHEN and SYDVKM. This CDR3 is 14 amino acids long. In DNA, the CDR3 is TGTGCCAGCCAAACAGGGGACGCTTATCAGCCCCAGCATTTT. Amino acid sequence: CASQTGDAYQPQHF.

The J gene is TRBJ2-1, the V gene TRBV18; 11 bases agree with TRBD1. Trimming took 3 bases from V and 5 from J; bases not matched to a gene: 9. The CDR3 is 17 amino acids. Germline-derived CDR1 and CDR2 are KGHSH and LQKENI. CDR3 nucleotides: TGTGCCAGCTCACCGACGATTGGACAGGGGGCAAACAATGAGCAGTTCTTC. Its translation: CASSPTIGQGANNEQFF.

This chain joins TRBV7-2 and TRBJ2-1; 9 nucleotides line up with TRBD2. Losses at the gene ends were 2 bases for V and 1 base for J; bases not matched to a gene: 6. The CDR3 runs to 17 residues. Germline assignment: CDR1 SGHTA and CDR2 FQGNSA. The CDR3 sequence: CASSLQASGGSYNEQFF. Written as DNA, the CDR3 is TGTGCCAGCAGCTTACAAGCAAGCGGGGGGTCCTACAATGAGCAGTTCTTC.

The rearrangement links TRBV5-5 to TRBJ1-1, with D uncertain. Trimming cost V 1 base and J 0 bases, with 10 bases left between them. The CDR3 consists of 15 residues. Germline lookup yields CDR1 SGHKS and CDR2 YYEKEE (reference sequence). The CDR3, as DNA: TGTGCCAGCAGCTTGTTTGCGGGAATGAACACTGAAGCTTTCTTT. It translates to CASSLFAGMNTEAFF.

In this sample, this clone turned up once. The CDR3 sequence: CASSLRREDTGELFF. The CDR3 coding sequence is TGTGCCAGCAGCTTAAGGCGGGAGGACACCGGGGAGCTGTTTTTT. This chain joins TRBV7-8 and TRBJ2-2, with TRBD2 matching 8 bases. CDR1 is SGHVS and CDR2 is FQNEAQ in the germline V gene. J gave up 3 bases and V 2 bases, and 2 bases lay outside the gene matches. This CDR3 comprises 15 residues.